The 2 T cell receptor beta chains below come from one sample, sequenced in a study of blood T cell repertoires in COVID-19 (dated by TCRdb to about 2020). The protocol used for the library was the immunoSEQ multiplex PCR assay. TCRdb took this table from immuneACCESS and kept in-frame rearrangements with V and J called. Such tables lack part of the clones; where checked against another copy, unresolved V genes explain under half of the gap, and the rest is unexplained. The sample data list approximately 120,000 clones, and approximately 87% of these were observed just once. 18% of the sample lies in the top ten. The sequencing input was peripheral blood. The receptors originated from a woman in her sixties or seventies with acute or convalescent COVID-19.

This clone was found once. Written as DNA, the CDR3 is TGTGCCTGGAGTGTACGACTAGACAATGAGCAGTTCTTC. It specifies CAWSVRLDNEQFF. V and J are TRBV30 and TRBJ2-1, with D tentatively TRBD2 (6 bases). This CDR3 is built from 13 residues. Trimming took 0 bases from V and 5 from J, leaving 8 bases between them. Germline CDR1 and CDR2: GTSNPN and SVGIG (reference sequence).

The chain recombines TRBV5-1 with TRBJ1-2, with TRBD1 matching over 10 bases. CDR1 is SGHRS and CDR2 is YFSETQ in the germline V gene. This CDR3 has 15 amino acids. The V gene end was trimmed by 3 bases and the J gene end by 4 bases; junction bases not matched to a gene: 6. In DNA, the CDR3 is TGCGCCAGCAGCTGGACAGGGGGGTACGTCTATGGCTACACCTTC. Residues: CASSWTGGYVYGYTF.